This T cell receptor beta chain was obtained from a study of neurological immune-mediated disorders. The CDR3 runs 12 residues. Losses at the gene ends were 6 bases for V and 4 bases for J; bases not matched to a gene: 3. In germline, CDR1 is DFQATT, CDR2 SNEGSKA (reference sequence). This clonotype has at least ten counts. Every sequencing run produced over 160 million TCR-beta sequences, and the sequences from any one run covered 15-18 subjects. TCRdb re-called the 5' RACE reads through MiXCR, storing one row per CDR3 protein. The data hold approximately 23,000 distinct CDR3 sequences, with over 9.5% observed a single time.

The receptor was isolated from a woman aged 55 to 70 with HTLV-1-associated myelopathy (HAM/TSP). This rearrangement joins TRBV20-1 to TRBJ2-7; TRBD1 aligns across 10 bases. Input material: PBMCs. As DNA, the CDR3 is TGCAGTGCGGGACAGGGGAGGTACGAGCAGTACTTC. It specifies CSAGQGRYEQYF.